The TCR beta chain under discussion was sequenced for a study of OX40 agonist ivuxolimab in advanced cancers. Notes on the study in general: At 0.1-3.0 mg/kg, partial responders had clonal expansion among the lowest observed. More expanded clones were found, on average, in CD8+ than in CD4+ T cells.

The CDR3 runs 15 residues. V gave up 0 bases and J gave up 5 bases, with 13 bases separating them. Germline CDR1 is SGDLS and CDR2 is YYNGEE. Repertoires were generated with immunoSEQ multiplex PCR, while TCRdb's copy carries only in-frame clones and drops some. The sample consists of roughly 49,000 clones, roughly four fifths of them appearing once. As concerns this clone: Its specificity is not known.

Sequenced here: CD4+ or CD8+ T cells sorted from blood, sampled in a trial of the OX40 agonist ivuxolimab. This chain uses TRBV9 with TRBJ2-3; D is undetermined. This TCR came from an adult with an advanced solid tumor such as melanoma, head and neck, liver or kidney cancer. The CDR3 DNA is TGTGCCAGCAGCGTAGGTTTGGCAGTAGGAGATACGCAGTATTTT. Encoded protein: CASSVGLAVGDTQYF.